A few counts support the clone carrying this TCR beta chain. The germline CDR1 and CDR2 sequences are SGHNT and YYREEE (reference sequence). V dropped 5 bases and J dropped 0 bases, with 14 bases sitting between them. The CDR3 totals 16 residues. This sample was taken from a study of PD-L1 blockade in urothelial cancer. Study-wide background: Patients' atezolizumab regimen, 1,200 mg intravenously every 3 weeks, began in the mid-2010s. Blood samples had a median of 141,255 T cells.

As to time point: peripheral blood 6 weeks after treatment start. Every PCR received spiked-in synthetic TCR analog templates. The method was immunoSEQ multiplex PCR; TCRdb's version includes in-frame clones alone and lacks a portion of them. The sample holds 40,000 to 45,000 clones; around 82% are singletons and the top ten take roughly 16%. The receptor was isolated from a man aged 55-75 years with urothelial cancer. The J gene is TRBJ2-2, the V gene TRBV5-4; maybe TRBD1 (5 bases). This specimen was PBMCs, taken around atezolizumab (anti-PD-L1) treatment. The CDR3 bases are TGTGCCAGCAGTTACAAGGGGTTCGCGAACACCGGGGAGCTGTTTTTT. Encoded protein: CASSYKGFANTGELFF.